Presented here are 17 T cell receptor beta chains from one specimen sequenced in a study of cytomegalovirus exposure and HLA in healthy donors. Clones were read by immunoSEQ multiplex PCR, and TCRdb kept only the in-frame ones, dropping some. The sample includes under 200,000 clones, approximately 96% of them seen just once. The sample was PBMCs. These receptors were obtained from a woman between 18 and 29 years old in good health and CMV-seronegative.

This chain joins TRBV6-1 and TRBJ2-7, with 9 bases that match TRBD2. The trim removed 6 bases at V and 6 bases at J, leaving 6 bases unmatched. CDR1 and CDR2 (germline): MNHNS, SASEGT. CDR3 length equals 13 residues. The CDR3 coding sequence is TGTGCCAGCAGGGCTAGCGGGGTTTTCGAGCAGTACTTC. Translating it yields CASRASGVFEQYF.

The chain has TRBV29-1 and TRBJ2-5; 7 bases are shared with TRBD1. The CDR3 length is 14 residues. The trim removed 7 bases at V and 5 bases at J, leaving 13 bases unmatched. Germline CDR1 SQVTM, CDR2 ANQGSEA. Here the CDR3 reads CSAGSTGAGETQYF. CDR3 DNA sequence: TGCAGCGCGGGGTCCACAGGGGCAGGCGAGACCCAGTACTTC.

J is TRBJ2-1 and V is TRBV5-6; 9 nucleotides line up with TRBD2. Looked up from germline, CDR1 is SGHDT and CDR2 is YYEEEE. V gave up 1 base and J gave up 7 bases; unmatched junction bases: 6. The CDR3 contains 15 residues. DNA of the CDR3: TGTGCCAGCAGCTTGTGGGCGGGGGGGATAAATGAGCAGTTCTTC. This codes for CASSLWAGGINEQFF.

The rearrangement links TRBV5-1 to TRBJ2-3; D remains unclear. Germline V gene lookup returns CDR1 SGHRS and CDR2 YFSETQ. Trimming cost V 0 bases and J 0 bases, with 5 bases left between them. CDR3 size: 14 residues. CDR3 protein: CASSLATSTDTQYF. Here the CDR3 DNA reads TGCGCCAGCAGCTTGGCTACGAGCACAGATACGCAGTATTTT.

CDR3 nucleotide sequence: TGTGCCAGCAGTCAAACCCGGGGGGCACGGAACACCGGGGAGCTGTTTTTT. This codes for CASSQTRGARNTGELFF. This chain links TRBV7-9 with TRBJ2-2, with D possibly being TRBD2 (7 bases). V was trimmed by 6 bases and J by 1 base, leaving 18 bases between them. In germline, CDR1 is SEHNR, CDR2 FQNEAQ (reference sequence). The CDR3 length is 17 residues.

V gene TRBV19 combines with J gene TRBJ1-6; 8 nucleotides match TRBD1. With 6 bases clipped from V and 5 bases from J, the junction kept 6 bases outside the gene matches. The CDR3 has 15 residues. CDR1 and CDR2 from the germline V gene are LNHDA and SQIVND (reference sequence). The chain's CDR3 is CASSSGTGHNSPLHF. The CDR3 nucleotides are TGTGCCAGTAGCTCCGGGACAGGACATAATTCACCCCTCCACTTT. The variable domain in full, completed from reference TRBV19 and TRBJ1-6, reads DGGITQSPKYLFRKEGQNVTLSCEQNLNHDAMYWYRQDPGQGLRLIYYSQIVNDFQKGDIAEGYSVSREKKESFPLTVTSAQKNPTAFYLCASSSGTGHNSPLHFGNGTRLTVT.

The rearrangement joins TRBV6-1 to TRBJ1-1; possibly TRBD1 for D (6 bases). The CDR3 contains 14 residues. Trimming left V 11 bases short and J 1 base short, with 17 bases between. Germline CDR1 and CDR2: MNHNS and SASEGT. In DNA, the CDR3 is TGTGCCGGCAAAAAAACAGGGACGAACACTGAAGCTTTCTTT. This codes for CAGKKTGTNTEAFF.

The chain couples TRBV4-3 to TRBJ1-2; TRBD1 matches 7 bases. Trimming took 0 bases from V and 5 from J; bases not matched to a gene: 6. In germline, CDR1 is LGHNA, CDR2 YSLEER. There are 15 residues in the CDR3. CDR3 sequence (DNA): TGCGCCAGCAGCCAAGATATGGACAGGATGTATGGCTACACCTTC. This gives the protein CASSQDMDRMYGYTF.

This chain links TRBV13 with TRBJ2-7; the match to TRBD1 covers 9 bases. Germline CDR1 reads PRHDT; CDR2 reads FYEKMQ (reference sequence). This CDR3 region has 16 residues. J was trimmed by 12 bases and V by 6 bases; bases with no gene match: 21. CDR3 region: CASSERVTDRGEKRYF. CDR3 nucleotide sequence: TGTGCCAGCAGTGAGAGGGTGACGGACAGGGGCGAGAAAAGGTACTTC.

The gene calls are TRBV5-6 and TRBJ2-7; 7 nucleotides match TRBD2. Germline lookup yields CDR1 SGHDT and CDR2 YYEEEE. V trimming: 1 base; J trimming: 3 bases; junction bases outside the gene matches: 4. CDR3 length equals 14 residues. In nucleotides, the CDR3 is TGTGCCAGCAGCTTGACTAGCGACCACTACGAGCAGTACTTC. It translates to CASSLTSDHYEQYF.

In nucleotides, the CDR3 is TGTGCCAGCAGCTTGGAAGAGTGGGGCTACACCTTC. This sequence encodes CASSLEEWGYTF. The chain couples TRBV5-5 to TRBJ1-2, with unresolved D. This CDR3 spans 12 amino acids. Trimming left V 0 bases short and J 8 bases short, with 8 bases between. CDR1 and CDR2 (germline): SGHKS, YYEKEE (reference sequence). The full variable domain, in which reference TRBV5-5 and TRBJ1-2 provide the parts outside the CDR3, is DAGVTQSPTHLIKTRGQQVTLRCSPISGHKSVSWYQQVLGQGPQFIFQYYEKEERGRGNFPDRFSARQFPNYSSELNVNALLLGDSALYLCASSLEEWGYTFGSGTRLTVV.

This chain joins TRBV28 and TRBJ2-7; TRBD1 agrees at 10 bases. CDR1 is MDHEN and CDR2 is SYDVKM in the germline V gene. The CDR3 extends over 15 amino acids. The junction had 8 bases not matched to a gene; V was cut back by 5 bases and J by 4 bases. The CDR3 here is CASSVPGTGAYEQYF. DNA of the CDR3: TGTGCCAGCAGTGTCCCCGGGACAGGGGCGTACGAGCAGTACTTC. Based on the CDR3 plus reference TRBV28 and TRBJ2-7, the full variable domain is DVKVTQSSRYLVKRTGEKVFLECVQDMDHENMFWYRQDPGLGLRLIYFSYDVKMKEKGDIPEGYSVSREKKERFSLILESASTNQTSMYLCASSVPGTGAYEQYFGPGTRLTVT.

This chain joins TRBV4-3 and TRBJ2-7, with unresolved D. CDR1 and CDR2 from the germline V gene are LGHNA and YSLEER. Trimming stripped 0 bases from V and 2 bases from J, with 14 bases between. There are 16 residues in the CDR3. Here the CDR3 reads CASSQEVAVPTYEQYF. In nucleotides, the CDR3 is TGCGCCAGCAGCCAAGAGGTAGCAGTCCCTACCTACGAGCAGTACTTC.

This chain uses TRBV18 with TRBJ2-5; 9 bases line up with TRBD1. The germline V gene has CDR1 KGHSH and CDR2 LQKENI. CDR3 length: 14 residues. The ends lost 8 bases at V and 5 bases at J; junction bases unmatched: 9. The CDR3 DNA reads as TGTGCCAGCGGGATCCGACAGGGGGAGGAGACCCAGTACTTC. Protein product: CASGIRQGEETQYF.

In its sample, this clone was seen once. This chain connects TRBV7-8 to TRBJ2-7; D might be TRBD2 (5 bases). CDR1 SGHVS and CDR2 FQNEAQ come from the germline V gene. This CDR3 contains 13 residues. V was clipped by 5 bases and J by 4 bases, with 12 bases between them. The CDR3 DNA reads as TGTGCCAGCAGCCGGACCCGAGGGTACGAGCAGTACTTC. Residues: CASSRTRGYEQYF. Full variable domain (missing parts from reference TRBV7-8 and TRBJ2-7): GAGVSQSPRYKVAKRGQDVALRCDPISGHVSLFWYQQALGQGPEFLTYFQNEAQLDKSGLPSDRFFAERPEGSVSTLKIQRTQQEDSAVYLCASSRTRGYEQYFGPGTRLTVT.

The chain is built from TRBV5-6 and TRBJ1-2, with 9 bases fitting TRBD1. The CDR3 has 15 amino acids. Germline loops: CDR1 SGHDT, CDR2 YYEEEE. J gave up 7 bases and V 2 bases, and 9 bases lay outside the gene matches. The CDR3 DNA follows: TGTGCCAGCAGCTTATGGGACAGGGCGGTTGGTGGCTACACCTTC. Its translation: CASSLWDRAVGGYTF.

Comment on this clone: The same CDR3 can be traced to other DNA sequences in this sample. This rearrangement joins TRBV4-2 to TRBJ2-2; D remains unclear. This CDR3 has 15 residues. CDR1 LGHNA and CDR2 YNFKEQ come from the germline V gene. V lost 2 bases to trimming and J lost 1 base, with 8 bases between them. The CDR3 DNA reads as TGTGCCAGCAGCCAACTTTACAGGAACACCGGGGAGCTGTTTTTT. It codes for CASSQLYRNTGELFF.